What follows are 14 T cell receptor beta chains derived from one specimen sequenced in a study of blood T cells in healthy people across ages. Primers used in a second PCR of roughly 6 to 11 cycles were a sample-barcoded 5' primer and a J-beta primer mix. TCRdb reanalysed the 5' RACE reads using MiXCR and keeps one entry per CDR3 protein. The sample has fewer than 2,000,000 distinct CDR3 sequences; around 40% are singletons. Material for sequencing was blood. These receptors were obtained from a human donor in good health.

The chain couples TRBV2 to TRBJ2-5; tentatively, D is TRBD1 or TRBD2 (5 bases each). Germline CDR1 is SNHLY and CDR2 is FYNNEI. Trimming removed 10 bases at V and 7 bases at J, with 13 bases between. CDR3 size: 11 residues. CDR3 coding DNA: TGTGCCACCCTAAAGGGGAGGACCCAGTACTTC. Encoded protein: CATLKGRTQYF.

This sequence joins TRBV2 and TRBJ1-5; TRBD1 agrees at 7 bases. Germline V CDR1 and CDR2: SNHLY, FYNNEI. V shed 7 bases and J 7 bases; nucleotides not matched to a gene: 4. This CDR3 is built from 12 residues. CDR3 sequence reads: CASKGGDQPQHF. The CDR3 nucleotides read TGTGCCAGCAAAGGGGGCGACCAGCCCCAGCATTTT.

This clonotype occurred once. The chain recombines TRBV28 with TRBJ2-6, with D perhaps matching TRBD1 or TRBD2 (5 bases each). This CDR3 is built from 15 residues. The V end lost 5 bases, the J end lost 2 bases, and 10 bases lay between the germline ends. Germline V gives CDR1 MDHEN, CDR2 SYDVKM. Here the CDR3 reads CASSEGLAGANVLTF. CDR3 coding DNA: TGTGCCAGCAGTGAGGGGTTAGCTGGGGCCAACGTCCTGACTTTC.

The chain uses TRBV15 and TRBJ1-1; TRBD1 might be the D (6 bases). V was cut by 4 bases and J by 1 base, with 10 bases left in between. Per germline, CDR1 LNHNV and CDR2 YYDKDF (reference sequence). There are 14 residues in the CDR3. CDR3 loop: CATSKRTANTEAFF. The CDR3 DNA sequence: TGTGCCACCAGCAAACGGACAGCGAACACTGAAGCTTTCTTT.

This rearrangement joins TRBV6-5 to TRBJ2-7; TRBD2 agrees at 11 bases. The length of the CDR3 is 16 residues. V gave up 6 bases and J gave up 2 bases; unmatched junction bases: 9. The germline V gene encodes CDR1 MNHEY and CDR2 SVGAGI. CDR3 loop: CASSPFSGGDTYEQYF. The CDR3 nucleotides read TGTGCCAGCAGCCCATTTAGCGGGGGGGATACCTACGAGCAGTACTTC.

The rearrangement uses TRBV9 and TRBJ2-1, with TRBD1 matching 9 bases. This CDR3 contains 15 residues. V gave up 0 bases and J gave up 8 bases; unmatched junction bases: 6. Per the germline V gene, CDR1 is SGDLS and CDR2 is YYNGEE. The CDR3 reads CASSVGRTGVDEQFF. DNA for the CDR3: TGTGCCAGCAGCGTAGGAAGGACAGGGGTTGATGAGCAGTTCTTC. Together with reference TRBV9 and TRBJ2-1, the CDR3 gives the full variable domain: DSGVTQTPKHLITATGQRVTLRCSPRSGDLSVYWYQQSLDQGLQFLIQYYNGEERAKGNILERFSAQQFPDLHSELNLSSLELGDSALYFCASSVGRTGVDEQFFGPGTRLTVL.

The chain recombines TRBV29-1 with TRBJ1-1; 8 bases line up with TRBD1. The germline V gene encodes CDR1 SQVTM and CDR2 ANQGSEA. The CDR3 is 12 amino acids. The ends lost 6 bases at V and 5 bases at J; junction bases unmatched: 5. The CDR3 DNA reads as TGCAGCGTGCAACAGGGGGTTACTGAAGCTTTCTTT. Translated, it gives CSVQQGVTEAFF.

A few counts support this clonotype. The rearrangement uses TRBV29-1 and TRBJ1-2; TRBD1 aligns across 9 bases. Germline V gives CDR1 SQVTM, CDR2 ANQGSEA. The CDR3 is 13 amino acids. J lost 5 bases, V lost 6 bases, and 7 bases had no gene match. DNA of the CDR3: TGCAGCGTGGCGGGACAGGGAGTGTATGGCTACACCTTC. Translation: CSVAGQGVYGYTF.

This clonotype appeared once. The rearrangement uses TRBV27 and TRBJ2-7, with 11 bases matching TRBD2. This CDR3 region has 17 residues. Germline trimming cut 6 bases from V and 7 bases from J; bases unmatched to any gene: 17. Per the germline V gene, CDR1 is MNHEY and CDR2 is SMNVEV (reference sequence). The CDR3 region has the DNA TGTGCCAGCAGGAGACAGGGACTAGCGGATGTTTGGTGGGAGCAGTACTTC. Translation: CASRRQGLADVWWEQYF.

The V gene is TRBV12-3 or TRBV12-4, the J gene TRBJ1-5; the D gene is possibly TRBD1 (5 bases). The V gene lost 0 bases and the J gene lost 6 bases, with 9 bases spanning the gap. This CDR3 region has 14 residues. CDR3 DNA: TGTGCCAGCAGTTTAGCACTGGGGCCTCAGCCCCAGCATTTT. Its protein is CASSLALGPQPQHF.

In its sample, this clonotype was seen a few times. The rearrangement links TRBV5-1 to TRBJ2-7; 7 nucleotides align to TRBD1. The CDR3 consists of 16 residues. V was clipped by 1 base and J by 3 bases; unmatched bases: 10. The V gene's germline CDR1 is SGHRS and CDR2 YFSETQ. CDR3 DNA: TGCGCCAGCAGCTTGTCCTGGGACAGCGATTTCTACGAGCAGTACTTC. Its protein product is CASSLSWDSDFYEQYF.

This clonotype appeared a few times. The rearrangement uses TRBV20-1 and TRBJ2-7; TRBD2 is a possible D gene (5 bases). V lost 0 bases and J 3 bases, leaving 18 bases between the germline ends. Per germline, CDR1 DFQATT and CDR2 SNEGSKA (reference sequence). CDR3 length: 16 amino acids. DNA of the CDR3: TGCAGTGCTAGAGATCGAGGGTCGCAACTGATCTACGAGCAGTACTTC. This encodes CSARDRGSQLIYEQYF.

This clonotype was observed a handful of times. The chain combines TRBV18 with TRBJ2-3; D may be TRBD2 (5 bases). In germline, CDR1 is KGHSH, CDR2 LQKENI. The CDR3 has 15 amino acids. Deletions cut 0 bases from V and 0 bases from J, with 7 bases between. The CDR3 region is CASSPPSGSTDTQYF. The CDR3 coding sequence is TGTGCCAGCTCACCACCAAGCGGTAGCACAGATACGCAGTATTTT.

This clonotype was counted a few times. The V and J genes are TRBV5-1 and TRBJ2-1, with D maybe TRBD2 (6 bases). Germline V gives CDR1 SGHRS, CDR2 YFSETQ. This CDR3 is 16 amino acids long. V shed 2 bases and J shed 0 bases, with 12 bases lying between them. The CDR3: CASSFREMSSYNEQFF. For the CDR3, the DNA is TGCGCCAGCAGCTTCCGGGAGATGAGCTCCTACAATGAGCAGTTCTTC.